Listed here are 32 T cell receptor beta chains from one sample, sequenced in a study of T cells in Graves' hyperthyroidism and ophthalmopathy. Regions amplified from RNA transcripts were the TCR beta CDR3 regions. The HTBI primer set drove a first-round RT-PCR of the TCR CDR3. TCRdb reprocessed the multiplex PCR reads via MiXCR and lists one record per CDR3 protein. The sample holds around 600,000 distinct CDR3 sequences, more than 15% seen once. Sequenced sample: blood. The receptors come from a woman aged 25 to 39 with Graves' hyperthyroidism.

This clonotype was seen repeatedly, ten times or more. V and J are TRBV2 and TRBJ2-3, with TRBD1 identical over 9 bases. Per the germline V gene, CDR1 is SNHLY and CDR2 is FYNNEI. V was clipped by 6 bases and J by 6 bases; unmatched bases: 13. This CDR3 spans 16 amino acids. The CDR3 sequence is CASRVTGGVSRDTQYF. The CDR3 region has the DNA TGTGCCAGCAGAGTAACAGGGGGCGTTTCGAGGGATACGCAGTATTTT.

At least ten counts were recorded for this clonotype. The chain combines TRBV12-3 or TRBV12-4 with TRBJ1-5; D gene ambiguous. The V and J ends lost 3 bases and 7 bases respectively, with 10 bases between them. The CDR3 is made up of 13 amino acids. This CDR3 reads CASSFRSNQPQHF. Here the CDR3 DNA reads TGTGCCAGCAGTTTTAGGAGTAACCAGCCCCAGCATTTT.

The V and J genes are TRBV20-1 and TRBJ2-7; TRBD2 matches at 9 bases. This CDR3 has 14 residues. The V segment lost 5 bases and the J segment 4 bases; nucleotides outside the gene matches: 9. The germline CDR1 and CDR2 sequences are DFQATT and SNEGSKA (reference sequence). The CDR3 spells CSAASSGILYEQYF. Written as DNA, the CDR3 is TGCAGTGCTGCCTCTAGCGGGATCCTTTACGAGCAGTACTTC.

This clonotype was recorded a few times. J is TRBJ1-3 and V is TRBV10-3, with D uncertain. Germline V gives CDR1 ENHRY, CDR2 SYGVKD. CDR3 length: 15 amino acids. V lost 0 bases and J 6 bases, leaving 12 bases between the germline ends. The chain's CDR3 is CAISESQFRENTIYF. The CDR3 bases are TGTGCCATCAGTGAGTCCCAGTTCCGCGAAAACACCATATATTTT.

This clonotype was found many times. The V and J genes are TRBV28 and TRBJ1-2; D unresolved. The germline V gene has CDR1 MDHEN and CDR2 SYDVKM. Trimming stripped 4 bases from V and 6 bases from J, with 15 bases between. This CDR3 region has 14 residues. Here the CDR3 reads CASSSPGHEHGYTF. Here the CDR3 DNA reads TGTGCCAGCAGTTCGCCGGGCCACGAACATGGCTACACCTTC.

This clonotype has only a few counts. The chain uses TRBV5-1 and TRBJ2-3, with 9 bases fitting TRBD1. Per the germline V gene, CDR1 is SGHRS and CDR2 is YFSETQ. J was trimmed by 6 bases and V by 7 bases; bases with no gene match: 12. The CDR3 contains 15 residues. Written as DNA, the CDR3 is TGCGCCAGCTCCCTTATAGGGACAGGGCGGGATACGCAGTATTTT. Translation gives CASSLIGTGRDTQYF.

The chain has TRBV20-1 and TRBJ2-3, with 9 bases aligning to TRBD2. Germline V gene data show CDR1 as DFQATT and CDR2 as SNEGSKA (reference sequence). This CDR3 spans 17 amino acids. V dropped 5 bases and J dropped 6; count of bases not matched to a gene: 18. The CDR3 DNA reads as TGCAGTGCTTCCGTCCCCGGGACTAGCCTTCTCGAGGATACGCAGTATTTT. Amino acid sequence: CSASVPGTSLLEDTQYF.

This clonotype was seen repeatedly, ten times or more. The rearrangement joins TRBV7-9 to TRBJ2-1; TRBD2 agrees at 12 bases. Germline loops: CDR1 SEHNR, CDR2 FQNEAQ (reference sequence). The CDR3 has 15 residues. V dropped 4 bases and J dropped 9; count of bases not matched to a gene: 7. The CDR3 DNA reads as TGTGCCAGCAGCTCGACTAGCGGGAGAATGGGTGAGCAGTTCTTC. It specifies CASSSTSGRMGEQFF.

This chain connects TRBV4-3 to TRBJ1-1, with D perhaps TRBD1 (5 bases). V lost 0 bases and J 11 bases, leaving 16 bases between the germline ends. CDR1 LGHNA and CDR2 YSLEER come from the germline V gene. The CDR3 runs 14 residues. The CDR3 DNA reads TGCGCCAGCAGCCAAGATTGGCGAGGGGAATCTGCTTTCTTT. Its translation: CASSQDWRGESAFF.

This clonotype was seen only a few times. J is TRBJ2-2 and V is TRBV6-1; 8 nucleotides align to TRBD2. The CDR3 spans 15 residues. CDR1 and CDR2 (germline): MNHNS, SASEGT. Trimming cost V 6 bases and J 6 bases; bases outside gene matches: 9. This CDR3 is CASRRQRELPGELFF. In DNA, the CDR3 is TGTGCCAGCAGAAGGCAGCGGGAGCTCCCCGGGGAGCTGTTTTTT.

This clonotype was seen ten or more times. This chain connects TRBV27 to TRBJ2-7, with D unclear. V lost 7 bases and J lost 3, with 16 bases in between. This CDR3 has 14 residues. Germline CDR1 reads MNHEY; CDR2 reads SMNVEV (reference sequence). CDR3 amino acids: CASKGSWIVYEQYF. In nucleotides, the CDR3 is TGTGCCAGCAAGGGTAGTTGGATCGTCTACGAGCAGTACTTC.

This clonotype appeared many times. The chain links TRBV20-1 to TRBJ2-7, with 8 bases identical to TRBD2. CDR1 and CDR2 from the germline V gene are DFQATT and SNEGSKA (reference sequence). J was trimmed by 5 bases and V by 2 bases; bases with no gene match: 5. The CDR3 is 13 amino acids. CDR3 nucleotides: TGCAGTGCTAGACCGGGAGGGCCCCACGAGCAGTACTTC. Its translation is CSARPGGPHEQYF.

The chain carries TRBV20-1 and TRBJ1-2, with D perhaps matching TRBD1 (5 bases). Between the trimmed V and J ends, which lost 1 base and 6 bases, there was a span of 15 bases. The germline V gene has CDR1 DFQATT and CDR2 SNEGSKA (reference sequence). This CDR3 spans 14 amino acids. The CDR3 here is CSARVPGRGHGYTF. The DNA for the CDR3 is TGCAGTGCTAGAGTCCCGGGGAGGGGACATGGCTACACCTTC.

This clonotype showed up just a few times. The rearrangement links TRBV6-1 to TRBJ2-2; 13 bases align to TRBD2. With 3 bases clipped from V and 6 bases from J, the junction kept 13 bases outside the gene matches. This CDR3 has 19 amino acids. CDR1 is MNHNS and CDR2 is SASEGT in the germline V gene. The CDR3 sequence: CASSDGTSGVPVGPGELFF. The CDR3 coding sequence is TGTGCCAGCAGTGACGGGACTAGCGGGGTACCCGTGGGTCCCGGGGAGCTGTTTTTT.

This clonotype was observed many times. The rearrangement uses TRBV5-1 and TRBJ2-2; D is undetermined. CDR3 length: 17 residues. Looked up from germline, CDR1 is SGHRS and CDR2 is YFSETQ. Trimming took off 0 bases at V and 0 bases at J, with 12 bases between the two ends. The CDR3 reads CASSLEGRPTNTGELFF. CDR3 bases: TGCGCCAGCAGCTTGGAGGGCAGGCCAACGAACACCGGGGAGCTGTTTTTT.

This clonotype was observed a handful of times. CDR3 coding DNA: TGCGCCAGCAGCCAAGGAGGCCCCGGGGCGCATGAAAAACTGTTTTTT. Its translation: CASSQGGPGAHEKLFF. The chain carries TRBV4-1 and TRBJ1-4, with a possible D match to TRBD1 (5 bases). Trimming removed 1 base at V and 6 bases at J, with 15 bases between. Germline CDR1 is MGHRA and CDR2 is YSYEKL. The CDR3 totals 16 residues.

As to this clonotype: Mismatch with germline at one junction end may stem from a read error. The chain carries TRBV27 and TRBJ2-2; no clear D gene. This CDR3 has 11 amino acids. Germline V gene lookup returns CDR1 MNHEY and CDR2 SMNVEV (reference sequence). Here the CDR3 DNA reads TGTGACAGCAGTTATGCCGGGGAGCTGTTTTTT. Its translation: CDSSYAGELFF.

The table lists this clonotype with a few counts. The rearrangement joins TRBV2 to TRBJ2-1, with 8 bases lining up with TRBD2. Germline V gene sequence: CDR1 SNHLY, CDR2 FYNNEI. V lost 10 bases and J lost 5; bases outside the gene matches: 19. The length of the CDR3 is 17 residues. The CDR3 bases are TGTGCCATCGGACCGACCCGAGGGACTAGTAAGGACAATGAGCAGTTCTTC. Translating gives CAIGPTRGTSKDNEQFF.

Worth noting for this clonotype: The conserved closing phenylalanine or tryptophan is absent in this CDR3, likely reflecting a read error. This chain uses TRBV6-2 or TRBV6-3 with TRBJ2-2; no clear D. Germline-derived CDR1 and CDR2 are MNHEY and SVGEGT. CDR3 length equals 12 residues. V shed 6 bases and J shed 8 bases, with 10 bases lying between them. This chain's CDR3 is CASRPSSGELFS. In nucleotides, the CDR3 is TGTGCCAGCAGGCCGTCTTCAGGGGAGCTGTTTTCT.

The chain uses TRBV15 and TRBJ1-1; D might be TRBD1 (5 bases). The germline V and J ends were trimmed by 3 bases and 6 bases, with 11 bases remaining between them. Germline-derived CDR1 and CDR2 are LNHNV and YYDKDF (reference sequence). CDR3 size: 13 residues. The CDR3 protein is CATSRFGASEAFF. The CDR3 DNA reads as TGTGCCACCAGCAGGTTCGGGGCTTCTGAAGCTTTCTTT.

This chain connects TRBV5-4 to TRBJ2-7; 10 nucleotides line up with TRBD2. With V trimmed by 2 bases and J by 5 bases, 7 bases remained unmatched. CDR1 SGHNT and CDR2 YYREEE come from the germline V gene (reference sequence). This CDR3 is 15 amino acids long. Here the CDR3 reads CASSFVAGGVDEQYF. The CDR3 DNA is TGTGCCAGCAGCTTCGTAGCGGGAGGAGTCGACGAGCAGTACTTC.

Comment on this clonotype: This may stem from a read error, because a much larger clone lies one nucleotide away. This chain links TRBV20-1 with TRBJ2-4, with 10 positions matching TRBD2. V shed 8 bases, J shed 0 bases, and the junction held 10 bases outside the gene matches. The CDR3 totals 16 residues. Looked up from germline, CDR1 is DFQATT and CDR2 is SNEGSKA (reference sequence). CDR3 region: CSTTPLAGRAKNIQYF. The CDR3 DNA is TGCAGTACTACGCCACTAGCGGGGAGAGCCAAAAACATTCAGTACTTC.

The table lists this clonotype with many counts. The chain carries TRBV6-1 and TRBJ1-5, with 8 bases that match TRBD1. The CDR3 sequence is 13 residues long. Trimming removed 6 bases from V and 5 bases from J; junction bases left unmatched: 3. CDR1 and CDR2 (germline): MNHNS, SASEGT. The CDR3 DNA reads as TGTGCCAGCAGCCAGGGGGCTCATCAGCCCCAGCATTTT. Translating it yields CASSQGAHQPQHF.

This clonotype has ten or more counts. This chain links TRBV27 with TRBJ2-7; 7 bases map to TRBD1. Unmatched junction bases numbered 8, after V lost 3 bases and J lost 3 bases. Looked up from germline, CDR1 is MNHEY and CDR2 is SMNVEV (reference sequence). This CDR3 contains 15 residues. The CDR3 sequence is CASSFGAGGNYEQYF. The CDR3 nucleotides read TGTGCCAGCAGTTTTGGGGCAGGGGGAAACTACGAGCAGTACTTC.

The chain joins TRBV11-1 to TRBJ2-3; 9 bases are shared with TRBD1. V shed 0 bases and J 0 bases; nucleotides not matched to a gene: 4. CDR3 size: 17 residues. CDR1 is SGHAT and CDR2 is FQDESV in the germline V gene (reference sequence). The CDR3 bases are TGTGCCAGCAGCTTAGCACGGGACAGGGAAAGCACAGATACGCAGTATTTT. It is translated as CASSLARDRESTDTQYF.

This clonotype was picked up many times. The rearrangement uses TRBV7-2 and TRBJ2-1; 7 bases are shared with TRBD2. Germline loops: CDR1 SGHTA, CDR2 FQGNSA. V trimming: 5 bases; J trimming: 4 bases; junction bases outside the gene matches: 8. The CDR3 has 15 residues. The CDR3 sequence is CASSPSLAEYNEQFF. CDR3 nucleotides: TGTGCCAGCAGCCCCAGTCTAGCGGAATACAATGAGCAGTTCTTC. Complete variable domain (other parts from reference TRBV7-2 and TRBJ2-1): GAGVSQSPSNKVTEKGKDVELRCDPISGHTALYWYRQSLGQGLEFLIYFQGNSAPDKSGLPSDRFSAERTGGSVSTLTIQRTQQEDSAVYLCASSPSLAEYNEQFFGPGTRLTVL.

This clonotype was seen a few times. The rearrangement uses TRBV7-9 and TRBJ2-7; TRBD2 matches 7 bases. Germline V CDR1 and CDR2: SEHNR, FQNEAQ (reference sequence). V shed 6 bases, J shed 4 bases, and the junction held 6 bases outside the gene matches. The CDR3 has 13 amino acids. The CDR3: CASSGGGIYEQYF. As DNA, the CDR3 is TGTGCCAGCAGTGGGGGGGGAATATACGAGCAGTACTTC.

With regard to this clonotype: A read error may explain this, as a much larger clone is one base away. The chain carries TRBV10-3 and TRBJ2-1, with 7 bases fitting TRBD1. Germline loops: CDR1 ENHRY, CDR2 SYGVKD. This CDR3 is built from 13 residues. Trimming at V came to 8 bases and at J to 6 bases, leaving 7 bases not matched to a gene. CDR3: CAIGQPGGNEQFF. As DNA, the CDR3 is TGTGCCATCGGTCAACCAGGGGGCAATGAGCAGTTCTTC.

This clonotype was observed at least ten times. In DNA, the CDR3 is TGTGCCAGCAGCTTTGTGCGGCTAGCGGAGAGCACAGATACGCAGTATTTT. It encodes CASSFVRLAESTDTQYF. V gene TRBV7-2 combines with J gene TRBJ2-3; TRBD2 matches 7 bases. The CDR3 extends over 17 amino acids. CDR1 and CDR2 from the germline V gene are SGHTA and FQGNSA. V lost 3 bases to trimming and J lost 0 bases; unmatched junction nucleotides: 9. Variable domain in full (rest from reference TRBV7-2 and TRBJ2-3): GAGVSQSPSNKVTEKGKDVELRCDPISGHTALYWYRQSLGQGLEFLIYFQGNSAPDKSGLPSDRFSAERTGGSVSTLTIQRTQQEDSAVYLCASSFVRLAESTDTQYFGPGTRLTVL.

The table lists this clonotype with a few counts. The chain joins TRBV6-1 to TRBJ2-2; 7 nucleotides line up with TRBD2. The CDR3 sequence is 17 residues long. In germline, CDR1 is MNHNS, CDR2 SASEGT. J was trimmed by 8 bases and V by 6 bases; bases with no gene match: 18. The CDR3 region has the DNA TGTGCCAGCAGACAAAGAATAGCGGGTACCCTGGGTGGGGAGCTGTTTTTT. Its protein is CASRQRIAGTLGGELFF.

This clonotype was seen only a few times. The chain employs TRBV20-1 and TRBJ2-2, with 7 bases fitting TRBD1. CDR1 and CDR2 (germline): DFQATT, SNEGSKA (reference sequence). The CDR3 totals 16 residues. The ends lost 6 bases at V and 7 bases at J; junction bases unmatched: 17. The DNA of the CDR3 is TGCAGTGCCCTGAGTATTACAGGGGTTCAAGGCGGGGAGCTGTTTTTT. Translation: CSALSITGVQGGELFF.

This clonotype has at least ten counts. The chain joins TRBV2 to TRBJ2-3; the D is unclear. V dropped 1 base and J dropped 5 bases, with 10 bases sitting between them. There are 14 residues in the CDR3. The germline gives CDR1 SNHLY, CDR2 FYNNEI. In nucleotides, the CDR3 is TGTGCCAGCAGTGAAGGGAAGTGGCAAGATACGCAGTATTTT. Its translation is CASSEGKWQDTQYF.